Listed below are T cell receptor beta chains from one sample, sequenced in a study of OX40 agonist ivuxolimab in advanced cancers. Assay: immunoSEQ multiplex PCR; the TCRdb copy retains only in-frame clones and omits some. The top ten hold around 1.7% of the sample, which has tens of thousands of clones, roughly nine tenths seen once. Sequencing was performed on CD4+ or CD8+ T cells sorted from blood, taken in a trial of the OX40 agonist ivuxolimab. These receptors were collected from an adult with an advanced solid tumor such as melanoma, head and neck, liver or kidney cancer. CDR3s include the opening cysteine and the closing phenylalanine or tryptophan. Each record gives: clone size, D gene, V gene, J gene, CDR3 protein, CDR3 DNA. A D gene is named only where the DNA matches it firmly. Expanded clones get a size class; other rows say once, few or many, or leave the size out.

-,TRBD2,TRBV4-1,TRBJ2-2,CASSQDAGVNTGELFF,TGCGCCAGCAGCCAAGATGCGGGGGTAAACACCGGGGAGCTGTTTTTT
-,TRBD2,TRBV6-5,TRBJ2-7,CARRGAYEQYF,TGTGCCAGGCGGGGGGCGTACGAGCAGTACTTC
-,TRBD2,TRBV5-1,TRBJ2-1,CASSLASGISSYNEQFF,TGCGCCAGCAGCTTGGCGAGCGGGATCAGCTCCTACAATGAGCAGTTCTTC
-,TRBD1,TRBV19,TRBJ1-4,CASSLWTGRNEKLFF,TGTGCCAGTAGTCTCTGGACAGGGAGGAATGAAAAACTGTTTTTT
once,-,TRBV7-9,TRBJ2-7,CASSPWGPEGISYEQYF,TGTGCCAGCAGCCCTTGGGGGCCGGAGGGGATCTCCTACGAGCAGTACTTC
-,-,TRBV5-1,TRBJ1-6,CASSLNGNSPLHF,TGCGCCAGCAGCTTAAATGGAAATTCACCCCTCCACTTT
-,-,TRBV28,TRBJ1-1,CASSLSLGEAFF,TGTGCCAGCAGTTTATCATTGGGGGAAGCTTTCTTT
-,TRBD1,TRBV4-1,TRBJ1-1,CASSQLSGQPNTEAFF,TGCGCCAGCAGCCAACTATCGGGACAGCCGAACACTGAAGCTTTCTTT
few,-,TRBV14,TRBJ1-1,CASSQSASTEAFF,TGTGCCAGCAGCCAATCAGCCAGCACTGAAGCTTTCTTT
-,TRBD1,TRBV2,TRBJ1-2,CAGGTGFDGYTF,TGTGCCGGGGGGACAGGGTTCGATGGCTACACCTTC
-,TRBD1,TRBV19,TRBJ1-4,CASSPTGDSEKLFF,TGTGCCAGTAGCCCGACAGGGGACAGTGAAAAACTGTTTTTT